A single sample is the source of the 29 T cell receptor beta chains below, sequenced in a study of blood T cell repertoires in COVID-19 (dated by TCRdb to 2020 to 2021). The library came from the immunoSEQ multiplex PCR assay. TCRdb provides this immuneACCESS table in a form limited to in-frame rearrangements. Some clones are lacking; in checked studies, under half of them reflect an unresolved V gene, and why the rest are absent is not known. This sample lists 150,000 to 200,000 clones; over 75% were detected once. In total, the top ten clones hold around 9.9% of the sample. The sample consisted of peripheral blood. The receptors derive from a human donor with active or convalescent COVID-19. The donor label of this sample is uncertain.

J is TRBJ1-2 and V is TRBV6-6, with 8 bases aligning to TRBD1. There are 13 residues in the CDR3. Trimming at V came to 10 bases and at J to 4 bases, leaving 8 bases not matched to a gene. Germline V gene data show CDR1 as MNHNY and CDR2 as SVGAGI (reference sequence). CDR3 region: CATLDRESYGYTF. The CDR3 DNA reads as TGTGCCACTTTGGACAGGGAAAGCTATGGCTACACCTTC.

The chain is built from TRBV4-2 and TRBJ2-1, with 10 positions matching TRBD2. The CDR3 loop spans 17 amino acids. CDR1 is LGHNA, CDR2 YNFKEQ, per germline. The V segment lost 3 bases and the J segment 3 bases; nucleotides outside the gene matches: 8. CDR3 coding DNA: TGTGCCAGCAGCCAGGACCCTATAGCGGGGGGCTACAATGAGCAGTTCTTC. It specifies CASSQDPIAGGYNEQFF.

The rearrangement uses TRBV6-6 and TRBJ1-2, with TRBD1 as a possible D gene (5 bases). CDR3 size: 16 residues. Trimming removed 0 bases from V and 6 bases from J, with 17 bases in between. Germline V gene lookup returns CDR1 MNHNY and CDR2 SVGAGI (reference sequence). CDR3 nucleotide sequence: TGTGCCAGCAGTTACTCGTGGGGCTCCAGGGTTGATGGCTACACCTTC. Translated: CASSYSWGSRVDGYTF.

The rearrangement links TRBV2 to TRBJ1-4; D possibly corresponds to TRBD1 (6 bases). Germline assignment: CDR1 SNHLY and CDR2 FYNNEI. Trimming stripped 6 bases from V and 2 bases from J, with 16 bases between. The CDR3 consists of 16 residues. DNA of the CDR3: TGTGCCAGCAGCCGGACAGTATTAGTGACTAATGAAAAACTGTTTTTT. This sequence encodes CASSRTVLVTNEKLFF.

This sequence joins TRBV5-3 and TRBJ2-1; 13 bases match TRBD2. TRBV5-3 is reported as an ORF; its role is uncertain. This CDR3 has 18 amino acids. V shed 4 bases and J 1 base; nucleotides not matched to a gene: 8. CDR3 bases: TGTGCCAGAAGCCCACACACTAGCGGGAGGGCGTCCTACAATGAGCAGTTCTTC. As protein: CARSPHTSGRASYNEQFF.

The chain has TRBV19 and TRBJ2-1; a weak D match, TRBD1 (5 bases). CDR1 and CDR2 from the germline V gene are LNHDA and SQIVND (reference sequence). V was pared by 7 bases and J by 8 bases, with 12 bases between. The CDR3 loop spans 12 amino acids. Here the CDR3 reads CASNQQEDEQFF. CDR3 coding DNA: TGTGCCAGTAACCAACAGGAAGATGAGCAGTTCTTC.

The table lists this clone with a few counts. This chain links TRBV15 with TRBJ2-3; 9 positions match TRBD2. There are 16 residues in the CDR3. Germline lookup yields CDR1 LNHNV and CDR2 YYDKDF (reference sequence). The junction had 12 bases not matched to a gene; V was cut back by 5 bases and J by 6 bases. CDR3 in DNA: TGTGCCACCAGCCCAAGACTAGCGGCCTCCACGGATACGCAGTATTTT. As protein: CATSPRLAASTDTQYF. Full variable domain (outside the CDR3, taken from reference TRBV15 and TRBJ2-3): DAMVIQNPRYQVTQFGKPVTLSCSQTLNHNVMYWYQQKSSQAPKLLFHYYDKDFNNEADTPDNFQSRRPNTSFCFLDIRSPGLGDTAMYLCATSPRLAASTDTQYFGPGTRLTVL.

This clone has a handful of counts. The chain carries TRBV4-1 and TRBJ1-5; possible D gene TRBD1, 5 bases. Germline CDR1 reads MGHRA; CDR2 reads YSYEKL. The CDR3 extends over 17 amino acids. Trimming pared 4 bases from V and 2 bases from J, leaving 18 bases between. CDR3 DNA: TGCGCCAGCAGCCGGTTGGTTGTAGGGGAAGGCAATCAGCCCCAGCATTTT. Its protein is CASSRLVVGEGNQPQHF.

This chain links TRBV6-4 with TRBJ1-1; D is uncertain. The ends were cut back, 4 bases at V and 1 base at J, with 7 bases in the middle. The CDR3 has 13 amino acids. Germline V gene lookup returns CDR1 MRHNA and CDR2 SNTAGT. This chain's CDR3 is CASSGTPNTEAFF. The DNA for the CDR3 is TGTGCCAGCAGTGGTACACCGAACACTGAAGCTTTCTTT.

This clone occurred once. The V and J genes are TRBV5-4 and TRBJ1-2; D is unclear. CDR3 length equals 15 residues. Trimming removed 4 bases from V and 3 bases from J, with 16 bases in between. The germline gives CDR1 SGHNT, CDR2 YYREEE (reference sequence). CDR3 residues: CASSVPGSSYYGYTF. The DNA of the CDR3 is TGTGCCAGCAGCGTCCCCGGGAGCTCCTACTATGGCTACACCTTC.

The chain joins TRBV20-1 to TRBJ2-5, with D tentatively TRBD2 (6 bases). The CDR3 has 12 amino acids. CDR1 DFQATT and CDR2 SNEGSKA come from the germline V gene (reference sequence). V lost 3 bases, J lost 3 bases, and 8 bases lay in between. Written as DNA, the CDR3 is TGCAGTGCTAGTTGGGGGGAAGAGACCCAGTACTTC. It yields the protein CSASWGEETQYF.

The table lists this clone with a few counts. CDR3 sequence reads: CSASGLAGGPAKDIQYF. CDR3 nucleotides: TGCAGTGCGAGTGGACTAGCGGGAGGCCCCGCTAAGGACATTCAGTACTTC. This rearrangement joins TRBV20-1 to TRBJ2-4; 14 bases align to TRBD2. After removal of 6 bases from V and 8 bases from J, the junction contained 15 bases not matched to a gene. The CDR3 extends over 17 amino acids. Per germline, CDR1 DFQATT and CDR2 SNEGSKA (reference sequence).

V is TRBV5-1 and J is TRBJ1-1; D gene unclear. The ends were cut back, 5 bases at V and 3 bases at J, with 5 bases in the middle. The CDR3 totals 11 residues. CDR1 is SGHRS and CDR2 is YFSETQ in the germline V gene. Here the CDR3 DNA reads TGCGCCAGCAGATCCGACACTGAAGCTTTCTTT. As protein: CASRSDTEAFF.

This chain links TRBV21-1 with TRBJ2-5; the table's D call TRBD2 went unverified against the DNA. TRBV21-1 is reported as a pseudogene. This CDR3 has 16 residues. For the CDR3, the DNA is TGTGCCAGCAGCAGGGCCGGGACTAGCGACCAAGAGACCCAGTACTTC. This translates into CASSRAGTSDQETQYF.

As DNA, the CDR3 is TGTGCCAGCAGCCCGGGACAGGGTCCCACAGATACGCAGTATTTT. As protein: CASSPGQGPTDTQYF. The chain recombines TRBV7-3 with TRBJ2-3, with 9 positions matching TRBD1. This CDR3 contains 15 residues. Losses at the gene ends were 5 bases for V and 2 bases for J; bases not matched to a gene: 5. Germline-derived CDR1 and CDR2 are SGHTA and FQGTGA.

The rearrangement links TRBV5-1 to TRBJ2-1; 7 bases map to TRBD2. Germline trimming cut 0 bases from V and 2 bases from J; bases unmatched to any gene: 5. The length of the CDR3 is 16 residues. CDR1 is SGHRS, CDR2 YFSETQ, per germline. CDR3 DNA: TGCGCCAGCAGCTTGGACCCGAGCGGGGCCTACAATGAGCAGTTCTTC. Its translation: CASSLDPSGAYNEQFF.

CDR3 protein: CASRPSGSGTGYTF. CDR3 sequence (DNA): TGTGCCAGCAGGCCTTCAGGCAGCGGCACTGGCTACACCTTC. V and J are TRBV2 and TRBJ1-2; no firm D call. Germline CDR1 reads SNHLY; CDR2 reads FYNNEI. V was cut by 6 bases and J by 7 bases, with 18 bases left in between. The CDR3 is 14 amino acids.

The chain combines TRBV11-2 with TRBJ2-7; the D gene is possibly TRBD1 (6 bases). Looked up from germline, CDR1 is SGHAT and CDR2 is FQNNGV. The length of the CDR3 is 15 residues. Trimming cost V 3 bases and J 5 bases, with 17 bases left between them. CDR3: CASSFAGALGDEQYF. The CDR3 DNA is TGTGCCAGCAGCTTCGCAGGGGCTCTAGGCGACGAGCAGTACTTC.

The rearrangement joins TRBV7-6 to TRBJ2-2; D is perhaps TRBD1 (5 bases). CDR1 and CDR2 from the germline V gene are SGHVS and FNYEAQ. This CDR3 region has 15 residues. V was shortened by 3 bases and J by 2 bases, with 10 bases between the two germline ends. The CDR3 spells CASSFLQGNTGELFF. The CDR3, as DNA: TGTGCCAGCAGCTTTCTGCAGGGAAACACCGGGGAGCTGTTTTTT.

The chain couples TRBV29-1 to TRBJ2-3; 7 bases are shared with TRBD2. Trimming at V came to 1 base and at J to 6 bases, leaving 7 bases not matched to a gene. Germline CDR1 and CDR2: SQVTM and ANQGSEA. The CDR3 covers 14 residues. The CDR3 reads CSVEVERGWDTQYF. CDR3 DNA sequence: TGCAGCGTTGAAGTGGAGCGGGGTTGGGATACGCAGTATTTT.

The CDR3 is CAWSVGGTDTQYF. The CDR3 DNA reads as TGTGCCTGGAGTGTAGGAGGCACAGATACGCAGTATTTT. The chain uses TRBV30 and TRBJ2-3, with D hard to call. The germline V and J ends were trimmed by 0 bases and 1 base, with 5 bases remaining between them. Germline loops: CDR1 GTSNPN, CDR2 SVGIG (reference sequence). This CDR3 comprises 13 residues.

This clone appeared a single time. The gene calls are TRBV4-1 and TRBJ2-2, with D maybe TRBD2 (5 bases). The germline V and J ends were trimmed by 0 bases and 2 bases, with 16 bases remaining between them. CDR1 and CDR2 from the germline V gene are MGHRA and YSYEKL. This CDR3 region has 18 residues. CDR3 sequence: CASSQEPLRRVNTGELFF. CDR3 nucleotides: TGCGCCAGCAGCCAAGAGCCGCTGAGGCGGGTAAACACCGGGGAGCTGTTTTTT.

This sequence joins TRBV27 and TRBJ2-1; 7 positions match TRBD1. The V segment lost 6 bases and the J segment 1 base; nucleotides outside the gene matches: 3. The CDR3 runs to 14 residues. In germline, CDR1 is MNHEY, CDR2 SMNVEV (reference sequence). The chain's CDR3 is CASRPGGSYNEQFF. The DNA of the CDR3 is TGTGCCAGCAGACCAGGGGGTTCCTACAATGAGCAGTTCTTC.

The J gene is TRBJ2-2, the V gene TRBV25-1, with 14 bases aligning to TRBD2. This CDR3 region has 17 residues. The trim removed 6 bases at V and 6 bases at J, leaving 9 bases unmatched. Per the germline V gene, CDR1 is MGHDK and CDR2 is SYGVNS. The DNA for the CDR3 is TGTGCCAGCAGCCCCAGGGGACTAGCGGGAGTTCCCGGGGAGCTGTTTTTT. Its translation is CASSPRGLAGVPGELFF.

The chain couples TRBV7-9 to TRBJ2-1, with D uncertain. Per germline, CDR1 SEHNR and CDR2 FQNEAQ (reference sequence). This CDR3 has 13 amino acids. Trimming took off 5 bases at V and 4 bases at J, with 9 bases between the two ends. CDR3 in DNA: TGTGCCAGCAGCCGACTGGTATACAATGAGCAGTTCTTC. Translated, it gives CASSRLVYNEQFF.

The rearrangement uses TRBV5-6 and TRBJ1-2; TRBD1 is a possible D gene (5 bases). The length of the CDR3 is 16 residues. Germline V gene lookup returns CDR1 SGHDT and CDR2 YYEEEE. V dropped 4 bases and J dropped 6 bases, with 22 bases sitting between them. The CDR3 DNA is TGTGCCAGCAGCCTGAACGTGGGCTTCGACAGCAATGGCTACACCTTC. Protein product: CASSLNVGFDSNGYTF.

This chain joins TRBV24-1 and TRBJ1-2; TRBD1 agrees at 7 bases. The CDR3 contains 14 residues. With 6 bases clipped from V and 3 bases from J, the junction kept 6 bases outside the gene matches. Germline CDR1 KGHDR, CDR2 SFDVKD. The chain's CDR3 is CATSQGGRDYGYTF. For the CDR3, the DNA is TGTGCCACCAGTCAAGGGGGCCGCGACTATGGCTACACCTTC.

This chain links TRBV10-3 with TRBJ2-1, with TRBD2 as a possible D gene (6 bases). This CDR3 spans 18 amino acids. CDR1 and CDR2 from the germline V gene are ENHRY and SYGVKD. The germline V and J ends were trimmed by 5 bases and 10 bases, with 30 bases remaining between them. The CDR3 is CAISPTQSPGLPRGEQFF. The DNA of the CDR3 is TGTGCCATCAGTCCAACTCAATCTCCGGGACTTCCTCGTGGGGAGCAGTTCTTC.

This chain uses TRBV30 with TRBJ2-7; 8 nucleotides align to TRBD2. V was clipped by 1 base and J by 6 bases; unmatched bases: 8. Germline assignment: CDR1 GTSNPN and CDR2 SVGIG (reference sequence). The CDR3 length is 14 residues. Here the CDR3 reads CAWSDGREVCEQYF. Here the CDR3 DNA reads TGTGCCTGGAGTGATGGGCGGGAGGTCTGCGAGCAGTACTTC. The full variable domain, with the rest looked up from reference TRBV30 and TRBJ2-7, is SQTIHQWPATLVQPVGSPLSLECTVEGTSNPNLYWYRQAAGRGLQLLFYSVGIGQISSEVPQNLSASRPQDRQFILSSKKLLLSDSGFYLCAWSDGREVCEQYFGPGTRLTVT.